Listed here is a single T cell receptor (beta chain). The sample is drawn from a study of blood T cell repertoires in COVID-19. In the study overall: Spain, Italy and the United States supplied samples that represented acute and convalescent COVID-19. From T cells, B-cell-depleted T cells, or PBMCs came the material, which was cDNA or gDNA.

Looked up from germline, CDR1 is SGHNT and CDR2 is YYREEE (reference sequence). V lost 2 bases and J 0 bases, leaving 9 bases between the germline ends. The CDR3 sequence is 15 residues long. How the authors handled the data: Cell counts per sample came from amplifying reference gene primers. This table comes from immunoSEQ multiplex PCR, and its TCRdb copy is limited to in-frame clones, with some not included. V and J calls and clone size are as listed in that table; D and trimming were resolved from the DNA. Among 120,000 or so clones listed, 85% to 90% were seen once. This clonotype was sampled from a man aged 55-75 years with acute or convalescent COVID-19. The specimen was peripheral blood. The chain uses TRBV5-4 and TRBJ2-1; D unresolved. The CDR3 bases are TGTGCCAGCAGCTTCTCGCTGAGCTCCTACAATGAGCAGTTCTTC. Its protein is CASSFSLSSYNEQFF.